One sample yielded the 27 T cell receptor beta chains listed below, sequenced in a study of human T cells and chemical hapten exposure. Total RNA was extracted from unfractionated whole blood. TCRdb reprocessed the 5' RACE reads via MiXCR and lists one record per CDR3 protein. In the table there are about 81,000 distinct CDR3 sequences, about a sixth of which are singletons. These receptors all stem from a female donor in good health.

A note on this clonotype: A junction end diverges from the germline sequence, so it may reflect a read error. This chain joins TRBV12-3 or TRBV12-4 and TRBJ2-1, with 11 bases that match TRBD2. The CDR3 is made up of 15 amino acids. The CDR3 coding sequence is TGTGCCAGCAGTCTAGCGGGAGGTACCTACAATGAGCAGTTCTTC. Its translation: CASSLAGGTYNEQFF.

The gene calls are TRBV15 and TRBJ1-5; D unresolved. Trimming took 0 bases from V and 4 from J, leaving 7 bases between them. Germline V gene sequence: CDR1 LNHNV, CDR2 YYDKDF (reference sequence). There are 14 residues in the CDR3. The CDR3: CATSRDIRNQPQHF. The CDR3 DNA sequence: TGTGCCACCAGCAGAGATATCAGGAATCAGCCCCAGCATTTT.

This clonotype showed up many times. The genes are TRBV12-3 or TRBV12-4 and TRBJ1-2; the D gene is possibly TRBD1 (5 bases). V was shortened by 6 bases and J by 4 bases, with 12 bases between the two germline ends. This CDR3 has 13 residues. CDR3 amino acids: CASRGQGVYGYTF. The CDR3 nucleotides are TGTGCCAGCAGGGGGCAGGGCGTCTATGGCTACACCTTC.

The sample holds a few counts of this clonotype. V and J are TRBV6-5 and TRBJ2-1, with 12 bases fitting TRBD2. In germline, CDR1 is MNHEY, CDR2 SVGAGI. CDR3 length: 18 residues. V shed 5 bases, J shed 6 bases, and the junction held 14 bases outside the gene matches. The CDR3 DNA sequence: TGTGCCAGCAGTCGAGACAGGGGCCTAGCGGGAGGGCCCAATGAGCAGTTCTTC. Translated: CASSRDRGLAGGPNEQFF.

The CDR3 loop is CSVDRFLGSEAFF. The CDR3 DNA sequence: TGCAGCGTTGACAGATTTCTGGGTTCTGAAGCTTTCTTT. The rearrangement links TRBV29-1 to TRBJ1-1, with D unclear. CDR1 is SQVTM and CDR2 is ANQGSEA in the germline V gene. V lost 3 bases and J lost 6, with 14 bases in between. CDR3 size: 13 residues.

This clonotype was found a few times. The chain employs TRBV7-9 and TRBJ2-5; weak D call: TRBD1 (5 bases). Germline V gene lookup returns CDR1 SEHNR and CDR2 FQNEAQ (reference sequence). CDR3 length: 12 amino acids. Trimming removed 6 bases at V and 3 bases at J, with 8 bases between. The CDR3 nucleotides are TGTGCCAGCAGTTGGGGCGAAGAGACCCAGTACTTC. This translates into CASSWGEETQYF. Variable domain in full (rest from reference TRBV7-9 and TRBJ2-5): DTGVSQNPRHKITKRGQNVTFRCDPISEHNRLYWYRQTLGQGPEFLTYFQNEAQLEKSRLLSDRFSAERPKGSFSTLEIQRTEQGDSAMYLCASSWGEETQYFGPGTRLLVL.

This clonotype was detected only a few times. V gene TRBV11-2 combines with J gene TRBJ2-7; 9 nucleotides agree with TRBD1. V trimming: 8 bases; J trimming: 6 bases; junction bases outside the gene matches: 11. Germline values: CDR1 SGHAT, CDR2 FQNNGV. The CDR3 is made up of 14 amino acids. CDR3 loop: CASSRTGAKIEQYF. CDR3 DNA: TGTGCCAGCTCGAGGACAGGGGCTAAAATCGAGCAGTACTTC.

The chain carries TRBV4-1 and TRBJ2-1, with D hard to call. Germline CDR1 is MGHRA and CDR2 is YSYEKL. Trimming removed 3 bases at V and 0 bases at J, with 15 bases between. CDR3 length equals 17 residues. Here the CDR3 reads CASSQGASLSSYNEQFF. The CDR3 DNA is TGCGCCAGCAGCCAGGGTGCCTCCCTAAGCTCCTACAATGAGCAGTTCTTC.

The CDR3 coding sequence is TGTGCCAGCAGCTTAAGGCAGGGCATGAACACTGAAGCTTTCTTT. Its protein product is CASSLRQGMNTEAFF. The rearrangement joins TRBV7-2 to TRBJ1-1, with D tentatively TRBD1 (5 bases). The CDR3 spans 15 residues. V was trimmed by 2 bases and J by 0 bases, leaving 10 bases between them. Per the germline V gene, CDR1 is SGHTA and CDR2 is FQGNSA.

This clonotype was observed a handful of times. V usage is TRBV29-1 and J usage is TRBJ2-3, with D possibly being TRBD1 or TRBD2 (5 bases each). There are 13 residues in the CDR3. V lost 6 bases, J lost 3 bases, and 13 bases lay in between. Germline CDR1 reads SQVTM; CDR2 reads ANQGSEA. For the CDR3, the DNA is TGCAGCGTCGAGGGCAGGACAACAGATACGCAGTATTTT. It is translated as CSVEGRTTDTQYF.

The V call is TRBV4-3, the J call TRBJ2-7; D not resolved. The germline gives CDR1 LGHNA, CDR2 YSLEER. Deletions cut 0 bases from V and 1 base from J, with 7 bases between. The CDR3 consists of 14 residues. CDR3 nucleotides: TGCGCCAGCAGCCAAGACAGGTATTCCTACGAGCAGTACTTC. It specifies CASSQDRYSYEQYF.

The sample holds a few counts of this clonotype. This chain connects TRBV7-2 to TRBJ2-2, with TRBD2 identical over 8 bases. Trimming at V came to 1 base and at J to 1 base, leaving 2 bases not matched to a gene. This CDR3 comprises 16 residues. Per germline, CDR1 SGHTA and CDR2 FQGNSA. The chain's CDR3 is CASSLGAGENTGELFF. CDR3 nucleotides: TGTGCCAGCAGCTTAGGAGCGGGGGAGAACACCGGGGAGCTGTTTTTT.

This clonotype was found a few times. This rearrangement joins TRBV3-1 to TRBJ2-1; D is ambiguous. The CDR3 is 14 residues long. Germline values: CDR1 LGHDT, CDR2 YNNKEL (reference sequence). Trimming left V 4 bases short and J 1 base short, with 8 bases between. In DNA, the CDR3 is TGTGCCAGCAGCCGTACAGCGTCCTACAATGAGCAGTTCTTC. The encoded protein is CASSRTASYNEQFF.

The J gene is TRBJ1-3, the V gene TRBV30; D perhaps matches TRBD1 (5 bases). Germline V gives CDR1 GTSNPN, CDR2 SVGIG (reference sequence). Trimming took off 2 bases at V and 8 bases at J, with 10 bases between the two ends. The CDR3 extends over 12 amino acids. The CDR3 spells CAWSPGADTIYF. CDR3 DNA: TGTGCCTGGAGTCCCGGGGCGGACACCATATATTTT.

The sample holds a few counts of this clonotype. The chain employs TRBV12-3 or TRBV12-4 and TRBJ1-1; no clear D gene. Trimming stripped 8 bases from V and 0 bases from J, with 7 bases between. The CDR3 loop spans 12 amino acids. The chain's CDR3 is CASGYMNTEAFF. The CDR3 coding sequence is TGTGCCAGCGGCTATATGAACACTGAAGCTTTCTTT.

The chain carries TRBV2 and TRBJ1-2; tentative D call: TRBD1 (6 bases). The CDR3 has 15 amino acids. Germline lookup yields CDR1 SNHLY and CDR2 FYNNEI. Between the trimmed V and J ends, which lost 6 bases and 8 bases, there was a span of 22 bases. The CDR3 bases are TGTGCCAGCAGACGGGACATATATACCCGGGGCGGCTACACCTTC. As protein: CASRRDIYTRGGYTF.

This clonotype was recorded a few times. V usage is TRBV12-3 or TRBV12-4 and J usage is TRBJ2-3; D call uncertain. The V end lost 4 bases, the J end lost 4 bases, and 6 bases lay between the germline ends. The CDR3 runs to 12 residues. CDR3 DNA: TGTGCCAGCAGTTCGTGGGCAGATACGCAGTATTTT. Translation: CASSSWADTQYF.

This clonotype was seen a handful of times. The J gene is TRBJ2-1, the V gene TRBV29-1; 10 nucleotides align to TRBD2. The V and J ends lost 3 bases and 5 bases, in that order; junction bases with no gene match: 10. In germline, CDR1 is SQVTM, CDR2 ANQGSEA. The CDR3 has 16 amino acids. In nucleotides, the CDR3 is TGCAGCGTTGACCTAAGGACTAGCGGCTTTAACAATGAGCAGTTCTTC. It translates to CSVDLRTSGFNNEQFF.

CDR3 nucleotides: TGCAGTGCTACTGAAGGCATTAGTAGCAATCAGCCCCAGCATTTT. Translating it yields CSATEGISSNQPQHF. The chain is built from TRBV20-1 and TRBJ1-5; no clear D gene. CDR1 is DFQATT, CDR2 SNEGSKA, per germline (reference sequence). The V end was cut by 4 bases, the J end by 0 bases, with 13 bases between. The CDR3 extends over 15 amino acids.

This clonotype was counted only a few times. The chain employs TRBV28 and TRBJ2-2, with 7 nucleotides matching TRBD2. CDR1 and CDR2 (germline): MDHEN, SYDVKM. V shed 2 bases and J 5 bases; nucleotides not matched to a gene: 2. CDR3 size: 14 residues. CDR3 region: CASSLVGGTGELFF. In DNA form, the CDR3 reads TGTGCCAGCAGTTTAGTCGGGGGGACCGGGGAGCTGTTTTTT.

This clonotype was recorded a few times. The V and J genes are TRBV28 and TRBJ2-3; 9 bases line up with TRBD1. The CDR3 spans 19 residues. Germline V gene data show CDR1 as MDHEN and CDR2 as SYDVKM. J lost 0 bases, V lost 6 bases, and 16 bases had no gene match. In DNA form, the CDR3 reads TGTGCCAGCAGCAACATTCCCGGGACAGGGTACCCTAGCACAGATACGCAGTATTTT. Its protein product is CASSNIPGTGYPSTDTQYF.

This chain connects TRBV28 to TRBJ1-2, with TRBD1 matching over 7 bases. With V trimmed by 8 bases and J by 2 bases, 8 bases remained unmatched. The CDR3 has 14 amino acids. Germline CDR1 MDHEN, CDR2 SYDVKM. Here the CDR3 DNA reads TGTGCCAGCCGGGCAGGGGGGGGGAACTATGGCTACACCTTC. Translated, it gives CASRAGGGNYGYTF.

V usage is TRBV24-1 and J usage is TRBJ1-5; D call uncertain. Trimming took off 5 bases at V and 0 bases at J, with 7 bases between the two ends. The CDR3 sequence is 14 residues long. CDR1 KGHDR and CDR2 SFDVKD come from the germline V gene. CDR3 sequence: CATSVGYSNQPQHF. Written as DNA, the CDR3 is TGTGCCACCAGTGTAGGGTATAGCAATCAGCCCCAGCATTTT.

The chain combines TRBV7-9 with TRBJ2-1, with D perhaps assigned TRBD1 or TRBD2 (5 bases each). With 5 bases removed from V and 5 bases from J, the gap between germline ends came to 13 bases. Looked up from germline, CDR1 is SEHNR and CDR2 is FQNEAQ (reference sequence). The CDR3 extends over 14 amino acids. CDR3 nucleotides: TGTGCCAGCAGCCTGACGGGACGTCACAATGAGCAGTTCTTC. Its translation: CASSLTGRHNEQFF.

This clonotype occurred a few times. The rearrangement joins TRBV7-2 to TRBJ1-1, with 8 bases identical to TRBD1. From germline, CDR1 is SGHTA and CDR2 FQGNSA. This CDR3 contains 15 residues. V gave up 4 bases and J gave up 4 bases; unmatched junction bases: 8. Here the CDR3 DNA reads TGTGCCAGCAGCTCACAACAGGGGGGTAGCACTGAAGCTTTCTTT. It specifies CASSSQQGGSTEAFF. Based on the CDR3 plus reference TRBV7-2 and TRBJ1-1, the full variable domain is GAGVSQSPSNKVTEKGKDVELRCDPISGHTALYWYRQSLGQGLEFLIYFQGNSAPDKSGLPSDRFSAERTGGSVSTLTIQRTQQEDSAVYLCASSSQQGGSTEAFFGQGTRLTVV.

The chain links TRBV18 to TRBJ2-1; D is tentatively TRBD1 or TRBD2 (5 bases each). Germline V CDR1 and CDR2: KGHSH, LQKENI. The length of the CDR3 is 16 residues. Deletions cut 0 bases from V and 2 bases from J, with 11 bases between. CDR3 DNA: TGTGCCAGCTCACCACCCGGGGCAGGGCCCTACAATGAGCAGTTCTTC. Translation: CASSPPGAGPYNEQFF. The full variable domain, in which reference TRBV18 and TRBJ2-1 provide the parts outside the CDR3, is NAGVMQNPRHLVRRRGQEARLRCSPMKGHSHVYWYRQLPEEGLKFMVYLQKENIIDESGMPKERFSAEFPKEGPSILRIQQVVRGDSAAYFCASSPPGAGPYNEQFFGPGTRLTVL.

The chain carries TRBV7-9 and TRBJ1-2; 9 bases align to TRBD1. CDR1 SEHNR and CDR2 FQNEAQ come from the germline V gene (reference sequence). CDR3 size: 18 residues. V trimming: 1 base; J trimming: 4 bases; junction bases outside the gene matches: 13. In DNA form, the CDR3 reads TGTGCCAGCAGCTTAGTTTCGGGACAGGGAGGTATTGGCTATGGCTACACCTTC. Residues: CASSLVSGQGGIGYGYTF. Using reference TRBV7-9 and TRBJ1-2 for the parts outside the CDR3, the full variable domain is DTGVSQNPRHKITKRGQNVTFRCDPISEHNRLYWYRQTLGQGPEFLTYFQNEAQLEKSRLLSDRFSAERPKGSFSTLEIQRTEQGDSAMYLCASSLVSGQGGIGYGYTFGSGTRLTVV.